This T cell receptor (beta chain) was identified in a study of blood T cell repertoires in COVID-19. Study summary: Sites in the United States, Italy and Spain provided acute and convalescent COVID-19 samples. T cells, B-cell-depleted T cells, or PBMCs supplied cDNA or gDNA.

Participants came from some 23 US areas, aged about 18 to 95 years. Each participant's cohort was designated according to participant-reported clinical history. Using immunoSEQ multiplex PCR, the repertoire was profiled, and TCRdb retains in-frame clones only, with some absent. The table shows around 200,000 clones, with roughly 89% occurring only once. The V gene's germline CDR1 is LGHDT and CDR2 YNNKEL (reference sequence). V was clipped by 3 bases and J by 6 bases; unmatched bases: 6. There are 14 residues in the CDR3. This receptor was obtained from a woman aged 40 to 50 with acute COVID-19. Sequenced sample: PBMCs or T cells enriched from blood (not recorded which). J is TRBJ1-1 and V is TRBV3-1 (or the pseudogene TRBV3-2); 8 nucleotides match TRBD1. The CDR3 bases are TGTGCCAGCAGCCATCGGACAGGGTCCCCTGAAGCTTTCTTT. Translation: CASSHRTGSPEAFF.